This T cell receptor beta chain was profiled in a study of OX40 agonist ivuxolimab in advanced cancers. Study overall: Hepatocellular carcinoma, melanoma, renal cell or head and neck cancer affected the dose-escalation patients.

The data were produced by immunoSEQ multiplex PCR, yet TCRdb's version contains in-frame clones alone and is incomplete. The sample has approximately 70,000 clones; around 89% are singletons. This CDR3 region has 16 residues. The germline gives CDR1 SGHNT, CDR2 YYREEE (reference sequence). Trimming took off 0 bases at V and 4 bases at J, with 16 bases between the two ends. The sample here was CD4+ or CD8+ T cells sorted from blood, taken in a trial of the OX40 agonist ivuxolimab. The TCR originated in an adult with an advanced solid tumor such as melanoma, head and neck, liver or kidney cancer. V gene TRBV5-4 combines with J gene TRBJ1-2; D is possibly TRBD1 (6 bases). This CDR3 reads CASSLEQGRPAYGYTF. DNA of the CDR3: TGTGCCAGCAGCTTGGAGCAGGGGCGACCCGCCTATGGCTACACCTTC.